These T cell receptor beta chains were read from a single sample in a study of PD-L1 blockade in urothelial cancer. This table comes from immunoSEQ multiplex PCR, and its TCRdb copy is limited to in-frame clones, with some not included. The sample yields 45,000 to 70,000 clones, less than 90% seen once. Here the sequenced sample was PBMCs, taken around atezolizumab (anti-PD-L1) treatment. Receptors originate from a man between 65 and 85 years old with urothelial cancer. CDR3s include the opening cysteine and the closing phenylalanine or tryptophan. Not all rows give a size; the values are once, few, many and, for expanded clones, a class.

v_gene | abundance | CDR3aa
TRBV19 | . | CASSPGPGQGSEKLFF
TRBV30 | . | CAWRPGDRVYGYTF
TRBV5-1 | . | CASSSRPGSYNEQFF
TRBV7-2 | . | CASSLQGNQPQHF
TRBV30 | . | CAGTSGSERFF
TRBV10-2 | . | CASSESRWGESNEKLFF
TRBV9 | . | CASSVAGGGRSTNEQFF
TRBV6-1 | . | CASSGRDYGHRYAYF
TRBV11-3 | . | CASSLSPNTEAFF
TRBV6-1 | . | CASSEAARTEYEQYF
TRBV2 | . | CASSLPGLSDEQYF
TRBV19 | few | CASGPYDRDGYTF
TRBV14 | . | CASSPNRGNEKLFF
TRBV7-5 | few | CVRSAQDRTGGYTF
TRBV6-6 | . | CASSPRLAGSTDTQYF
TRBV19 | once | CASSGLAGGPETQYF
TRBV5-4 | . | CASSSDRVGGNTIYF
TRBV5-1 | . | CASSLAGGLNGNTIYF
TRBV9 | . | CASSGLGTSGNNEQFF
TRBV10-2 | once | CASIEPTGTGVGGELFF
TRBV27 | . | CASSQGTSGSYNEQFF
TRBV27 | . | CASSPTGTGGGGNTIYF
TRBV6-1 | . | CASSAGQNTEAFF
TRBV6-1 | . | CASSESGQVSYEQYF
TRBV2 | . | CASSEARDTGELFF
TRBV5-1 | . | CASSAEGLSGANVLTF
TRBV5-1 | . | CASSLAQNTEAFF
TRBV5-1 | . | CASSLNRGLEGNIQYF
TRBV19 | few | CASSTAQGNYGYTF
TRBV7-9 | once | CASSSRTAETQYF
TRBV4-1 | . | CASSQDAGGRGKETQYF
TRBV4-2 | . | CASSQGYGGRTDTQYF
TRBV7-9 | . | CASSLGLEHYEQYF
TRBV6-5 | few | CASSGTGEVTEAFF
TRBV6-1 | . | CASRTSGGNEQFF